The 22 T cell receptor beta chains reported below all come from one sample, sequenced in a study of blood T cells in healthy people across ages. It was with a sample-barcoded 5' primer and a J-beta primer mix that a second PCR of roughly 6 to 12 cycles was run. MiXCR was run by TCRdb on the 5' RACE reads, yielding one entry per CDR3 protein. The data contain about 1,500,000 distinct CDR3 sequences, about 43% of them singletons. Sequenced material: blood. The receptor set was obtained from a woman aged 18-29 years in good health.

This chain joins TRBV6-5 and TRBJ2-7; D is perhaps TRBD1 (6 bases). The CDR3 has 13 residues. The germline V and J ends were trimmed by 6 bases and 3 bases, with 12 bases remaining between them. Germline-derived CDR1 and CDR2 are MNHEY and SVGAGI. Written as DNA, the CDR3 is TGTGCCAGCAGGTCACAGGGAAGCTACGAGCAGTACTTC. This gives the protein CASRSQGSYEQYF.

In this sample, this clonotype turned up a few times. The chain is built from TRBV6-5 and TRBJ1-1; the D gene is possibly TRBD1 (5 bases). Trimming left V 7 bases short and J 9 bases short, with 18 bases between. The CDR3 spans 13 residues. Germline CDR1 reads MNHEY; CDR2 reads SVGAGI. CDR3 DNA sequence: TGTGCCAGCATGGGAACGGGACTCGTGCAAGCTTTCTTT. It translates to CASMGTGLVQAFF.

The sample holds a few counts of this clonotype. J is TRBJ2-5 and V is TRBV20-1; 9 bases agree with TRBD2. V dropped 6 bases and J dropped 4; count of bases not matched to a gene: 6. The CDR3 runs 13 residues. Germline CDR1 is DFQATT and CDR2 is SNEGSKA (reference sequence). This CDR3 is CSAPTGLAETQYF. CDR3 nucleotides: TGCAGTGCGCCCACGGGACTAGCAGAGACCCAGTACTTC.

This clonotype has a handful of counts. The genes are TRBV5-6 and TRBJ2-3; D is perhaps TRBD2 (5 bases). Trimming took 0 bases from V and 5 from J, leaving 19 bases between them. The CDR3 has 17 residues. Germline V gene sequence: CDR1 SGHDT, CDR2 YYEEEE. CDR3 nucleotide sequence: TGTGCCAGCAGCTTGGTGTCGTGGGAGCCCCACCTAGATACGCAGTATTTT. Amino acid sequence: CASSLVSWEPHLDTQYF.

In its sample, this clonotype was seen a few times. The V and J genes are TRBV27 and TRBJ2-7, with D perhaps TRBD1 (5 bases). CDR3 length: 13 residues. Trimming shortened V by 3 bases and J by 4 bases, and 10 bases separated the two germline ends. Germline CDR1 MNHEY, CDR2 SMNVEV (reference sequence). The CDR3 here is CASSFVRGYEQYF. The CDR3, as DNA: TGTGCCAGCAGTTTTGTTAGGGGTTACGAGCAGTACTTC.

This sequence joins TRBV7-6 and TRBJ2-6; D ambiguous. The CDR3 is 16 residues long. CDR1 and CDR2 from the germline V gene are SGHVS and FNYEAQ. Trimming shortened V by 1 base and J by 0 bases, and 7 bases separated the two germline ends. CDR3 sequence: CASSLGRISGANVLTF. CDR3 DNA: TGTGCCAGCAGCTTAGGGCGGATCTCTGGGGCCAACGTCCTGACTTTC. Drawing the rest from reference TRBV7-6 and TRBJ2-6, the complete variable domain is GAGVSQSPRYKVTKRGQDVALRCDPISGHVSLYWYRQALGQGPEFLTYFNYEAQQDKSGLPNDRFSAERPEGSISTLTIQRTEQRDSAMYRCASSLGRISGANVLTFGAGSRLTVL.

The rearrangement joins TRBV6-1 to TRBJ1-5; 9 bases map to TRBD1. CDR1 and CDR2 from the germline V gene are MNHNS and SASEGT. V was pared by 11 bases and J by 1 base, with 6 bases of the junction left unmatched. The CDR3 is made up of 14 amino acids. CDR3 amino acids: CACGGQGSNQPQHF. The DNA of the CDR3 is TGTGCCTGCGGGGGACAGGGCAGCAATCAGCCCCAGCATTTT.

This clonotype was seen repeatedly, ten times or more. J is TRBJ2-5 and V is TRBV12-3 or TRBV12-4; perhaps TRBD2 as D (6 bases). The CDR3 has 17 residues. V lost 8 bases, J lost 1 base, and 23 bases lay in between. The CDR3 DNA reads as TGTGCCAGCTCCAAAGAGGGGTTAGCGGCCCCCCAAGAGACCCAGTACTTC. Protein: CASSKEGLAAPQETQYF.

This rearrangement joins TRBV20-1 to TRBJ2-3; D remains unclear. Germline assignment: CDR1 DFQATT and CDR2 SNEGSKA (reference sequence). V was clipped by 0 bases and J by 6 bases, with 7 bases between them. This CDR3 is built from 12 residues. Written as DNA, the CDR3 is TGCAGTGCTAGAGATTCCGGCGATACGCAGTATTTT. Protein product: CSARDSGDTQYF.

The chain has TRBV12-3 or TRBV12-4 and TRBJ1-2; TRBD1 matches 12 bases. The ends lost 5 bases at V and 6 bases at J; junction bases unmatched: 10. The CDR3 contains 16 residues. CDR3 sequence: CASSAGQGAYFDGYTF. The CDR3 DNA reads TGTGCCAGCAGTGCGGGACAGGGGGCCTACTTCGATGGCTACACCTTC.

The rearrangement joins TRBV10-3 to TRBJ1-5, with D possibly matching TRBD1 (6 bases). Trimming took off 5 bases at V and 4 bases at J, with 12 bases between the two ends. The germline CDR1 and CDR2 sequences are ENHRY and SYGVKD. The CDR3 spans 14 residues. For the CDR3, the DNA is TGTGCCATCAGTATGGGGGCTGGTAATCAGCCCCAGCATTTT. Its protein is CAISMGAGNQPQHF.

This clonotype was observed a handful of times. V and J are TRBV12-3 or TRBV12-4 and TRBJ2-4; TRBD1 matches 8 bases. The CDR3 contains 11 residues. Trimming cost V 4 bases and J 12 bases; bases outside gene matches: 2. CDR3 DNA: TGTGCCAGCAGTTCGGACAGGGATCAGTACTTC. Translating gives CASSSDRDQYF.

The chain links TRBV18 to TRBJ2-3; D not certain. CDR3 length: 14 amino acids. Germline CDR1 and CDR2: KGHSH and LQKENI. V was shortened by 1 base and J by 6 bases, with 11 bases between the two germline ends. The CDR3 region has the DNA TGTGCCAGCTCACCACTGCCCAACCCGGATACGCAGTATTTT. Translation gives CASSPLPNPDTQYF. The complete variable domain, with remaining parts taken from reference TRBV18 and TRBJ2-3, reads NAGVMQNPRHLVRRRGQEARLRCSPMKGHSHVYWYRQLPEEGLKFMVYLQKENIIDESGMPKERFSAEFPKEGPSILRIQQVVRGDSAAYFCASSPLPNPDTQYFGPGTRLTVL.

This clonotype was picked up a small number of times. V is TRBV27 and J is TRBJ2-3; 7 bases are a match to TRBD2. The ends lost 5 bases at V and 5 bases at J; junction bases unmatched: 7. Looked up from germline, CDR1 is MNHEY and CDR2 is SMNVEV (reference sequence). The CDR3 totals 14 residues. The CDR3: CASSAPGGGDTQYF. CDR3 DNA: TGTGCCAGCAGTGCCCCGGGAGGTGGAGATACGCAGTATTTT.

A few counts support this clonotype. This sequence joins TRBV4-2 and TRBJ2-4, with 13 bases matching TRBD2. Per the germline V gene, CDR1 is LGHNA and CDR2 is YNFKEQ. The CDR3 totals 16 residues. J was trimmed by 7 bases and V by 0 bases; bases with no gene match: 3. The CDR3 region is CASSQDTSGGGNIQYF. CDR3 sequence (DNA): TGTGCCAGCAGCCAAGATACTAGCGGGGGGGGGAACATTCAGTACTTC.

The rearrangement joins TRBV12-3 or TRBV12-4 to TRBJ2-1; 9 bases line up with TRBD1. The ends lost 6 bases at V and 3 bases at J; junction bases unmatched: 6. The CDR3 length is 15 residues. The CDR3 coding sequence is TGTGCCAGCAGCCCCTGGGACAGGGACTACAATGAGCAGTTCTTC. Encoded protein: CASSPWDRDYNEQFF.

This clonotype was counted only a few times. The chain joins TRBV7-2 to TRBJ2-3; D is uncertain. CDR3 length: 15 residues. V was cut by 1 base and J by 0 bases, with 8 bases left in between. The V gene's germline CDR1 is SGHTA and CDR2 FQGNSA. The CDR3 is CASSLVMGSTDTQYF. The CDR3 region has the DNA TGTGCCAGCAGCTTAGTGATGGGGAGCACAGATACGCAGTATTTT.

This clonotype was counted only a few times. The rearrangement joins TRBV27 to TRBJ2-1; TRBD2 might be the D (6 bases). Trimming took off 0 bases at V and 5 bases at J, with 17 bases between the two ends. The CDR3 length is 17 residues. The germline V gene has CDR1 MNHEY and CDR2 SMNVEV (reference sequence). Here the CDR3 DNA reads TGTGCCAGCAGTTTATCGAGGGGACTCCCTGATAACAATGAGCAGTTCTTC. Encoded protein: CASSLSRGLPDNNEQFF.

This clonotype has only a few counts. This rearrangement joins TRBV18 to TRBJ2-1; 9 nucleotides align to TRBD2. Trimming cost V 4 bases and J 7 bases; bases outside gene matches: 17. The CDR3 is 18 residues long. CDR1 is KGHSH, CDR2 LQKENI, per germline. CDR3 nucleotide sequence: TGTGCCAGCTCACAGACTAGCGGCCAGGGCCTAATCGGGAATGAGCAGTTCTTC. Translation: CASSQTSGQGLIGNEQFF.

This clonotype has a handful of counts. V is TRBV5-6 and J is TRBJ2-5; 8 nucleotides match TRBD2. Trimming removed 4 bases from V and 3 bases from J; junction bases left unmatched: 17. Germline loops: CDR1 SGHDT, CDR2 YYEEEE. The CDR3 is 18 residues long. The CDR3 sequence: CASSARSWRRGDKETQYF. The CDR3, as DNA: TGTGCCAGCAGCGCCCGATCTTGGAGGCGGGGGGACAAAGAGACCCAGTACTTC.

This clonotype turned up a few times. The rearrangement joins TRBV12-3 or TRBV12-4 to TRBJ2-6; 7 bases match TRBD1. The CDR3 runs to 17 residues. The V segment lost 5 bases and the J segment 2 bases; nucleotides outside the gene matches: 9. In nucleotides, the CDR3 is TGTGCCAGCAGTCCCGACAGGGTTAGCCCTGGGGCCAACGTCCTGACTTTC. Translating it yields CASSPDRVSPGANVLTF.

This clonotype showed up just a few times. J is TRBJ2-1 and V is TRBV6-5, with D perhaps matching TRBD1 (5 bases). The CDR3 loop spans 13 amino acids. Germline V gene data show CDR1 as MNHEY and CDR2 as SVGAGI. V was pared by 6 bases and J by 6 bases, with 12 bases between. The CDR3: CASRGQTGNEQFF. The CDR3 DNA sequence: TGTGCCAGCAGGGGGCAGACCGGCAATGAGCAGTTCTTC.